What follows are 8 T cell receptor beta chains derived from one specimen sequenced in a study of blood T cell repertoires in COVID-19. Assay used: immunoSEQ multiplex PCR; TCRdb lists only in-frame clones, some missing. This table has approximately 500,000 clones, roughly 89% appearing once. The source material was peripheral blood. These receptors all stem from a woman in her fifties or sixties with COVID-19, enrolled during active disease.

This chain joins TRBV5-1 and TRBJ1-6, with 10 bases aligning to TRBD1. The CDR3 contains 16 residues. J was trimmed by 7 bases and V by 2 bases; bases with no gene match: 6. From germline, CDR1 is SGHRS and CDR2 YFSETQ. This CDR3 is CASSLAGTGENSPLHF. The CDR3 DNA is TGCGCCAGCAGCTTAGCCGGGACAGGGGAAAATTCACCCCTCCACTTT.

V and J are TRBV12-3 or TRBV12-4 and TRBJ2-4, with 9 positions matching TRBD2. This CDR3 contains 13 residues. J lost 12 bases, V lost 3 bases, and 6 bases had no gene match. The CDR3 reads CASSFGASGDQYF. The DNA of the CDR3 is TGTGCCAGCAGTTTCGGGGCTAGCGGGGATCAGTACTTC.

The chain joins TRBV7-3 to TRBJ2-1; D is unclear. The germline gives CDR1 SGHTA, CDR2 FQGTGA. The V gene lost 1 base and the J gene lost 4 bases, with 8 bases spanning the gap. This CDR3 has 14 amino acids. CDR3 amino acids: CASSLNGDYNEQFF. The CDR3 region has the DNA TGTGCCAGCAGCTTAAATGGAGATTACAATGAGCAGTTCTTC.

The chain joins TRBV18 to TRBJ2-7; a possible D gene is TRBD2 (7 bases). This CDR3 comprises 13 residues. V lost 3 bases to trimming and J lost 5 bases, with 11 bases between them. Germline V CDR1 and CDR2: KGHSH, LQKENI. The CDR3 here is CASSPPGGDEQYF. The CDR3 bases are TGTGCCAGCTCACCTCCGGGGGGCGACGAGCAGTACTTC.

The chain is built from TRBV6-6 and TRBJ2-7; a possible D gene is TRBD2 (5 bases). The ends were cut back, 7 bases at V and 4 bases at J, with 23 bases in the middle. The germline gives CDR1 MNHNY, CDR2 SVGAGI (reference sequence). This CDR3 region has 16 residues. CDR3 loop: CASISSSGKVVYEQYF. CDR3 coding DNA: TGTGCCAGCATTTCCTCCTCCGGGAAAGTCGTGTACGAGCAGTACTTC.

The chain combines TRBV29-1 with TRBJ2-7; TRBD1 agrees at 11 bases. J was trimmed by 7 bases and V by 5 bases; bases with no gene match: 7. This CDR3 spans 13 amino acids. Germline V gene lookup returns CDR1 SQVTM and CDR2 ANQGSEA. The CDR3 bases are TGCAGCGTTCGAGGACAGGGGGCAGGGGAGCAGTACTTC. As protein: CSVRGQGAGEQYF.

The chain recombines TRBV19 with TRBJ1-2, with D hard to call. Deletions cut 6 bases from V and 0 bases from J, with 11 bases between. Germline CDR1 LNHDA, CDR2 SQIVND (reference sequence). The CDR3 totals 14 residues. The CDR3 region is CASRMAGSNYGYTF. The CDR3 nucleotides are TGTGCCAGTAGAATGGCAGGCTCTAACTATGGCTACACCTTC.

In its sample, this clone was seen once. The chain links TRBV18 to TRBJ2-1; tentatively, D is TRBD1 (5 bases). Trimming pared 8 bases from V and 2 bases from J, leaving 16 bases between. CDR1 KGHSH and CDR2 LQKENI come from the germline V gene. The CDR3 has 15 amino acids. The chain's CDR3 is CASAPDRHPYNEQFF. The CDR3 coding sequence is TGTGCCAGCGCCCCCGACAGACATCCCTACAATGAGCAGTTCTTC. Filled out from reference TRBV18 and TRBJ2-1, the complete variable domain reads NAGVMQNPRHLVRRRGQEARLRCSPMKGHSHVYWYRQLPEEGLKFMVYLQKENIIDESGMPKERFSAEFPKEGPSILRIQQVVRGDSAAYFCASAPDRHPYNEQFFGPGTRLTVL.